This TCR beta chain derives from a study of T-cell memory formation after mild COVID-19. MiXCR was run by TCRdb on the 5' RACE reads, yielding one entry per CDR3 protein. The sample shows about 170,000 distinct CDR3 sequences, under 15% of them seen only once. The CDR3 is 14 amino acids. Trimming removed 3 bases from V and 3 bases from J; junction bases left unmatched: 7. From germline, CDR1 is DFQATT and CDR2 SNEGSKA (reference sequence). The sequenced sample was PBMCs or a T cell subset sorted from them (not recorded which). This TCR was recovered from a man aged 18 to 29 who had mild COVID-19 (a few samples of this study predate the infection). Cell type and time point are not known. This chain uses TRBV20-1 with TRBJ2-7, with 8 positions matching TRBD1. The chain's CDR3 is CSARDRVLGYEQYV. As DNA, the CDR3 is TGCAGTGCTAGGGACAGGGTCTTGGGCTACGAGCAGTACGTC.